This T cell receptor beta chain was recovered during a study of response to subunit inactivated influenza vaccine. Whole-study findings and limits: After each seasonal influenza vaccination, few new T cells are recruited, the authors suggested.

The CDR3 has 20 amino acids. With 1 base clipped from V and 4 bases from J, the junction kept 17 bases outside the gene matches. A single record per CDR3 protein comes from TCRdb applying MiXCR to the RT-PCR reads. The sample consists of 400,000 to 550,000 distinct CDR3 sequences, 25% of them appearing once. This clonotype appeared a few times. Its antigen is not identified. This receptor was identified in a man aged 45-65 years who received an inactivated influenza vaccine. The sample consisted of CD4+ T cells sorted from PBMCs, taken roughly 5 days after vaccination. V and J are TRBV12-3 or TRBV12-4 and TRBJ2-5; TRBD2 aligns across 11 bases. The DNA for the CDR3 is TGTGCCAGCAGTTTAGGTCTTAGGGGACTAGCGGATCCCTGGGGAGAGACCCAGTACTTC. Translating gives CASSLGLRGLADPWGETQYF.